Presented here are 23 T cell receptor beta chains from one specimen sequenced in a study of blood T cell repertoires in COVID-19. Generated by immunoSEQ multiplex PCR, the TCRdb table keeps only in-frame clones and is missing some. This sample yields 280,000 or so clones, of which approximately 83% are seen a single time; roughly 2.3% belongs to the top ten. The specimen sequenced was PBMCs or T cells enriched from blood (not recorded which). The receptors originated from a man aged 25-40 years who had recovered from COVID-19.

This clone has a single count. V usage is TRBV5-1 and J usage is TRBJ1-1, with 8 bases that match TRBD1. CDR1 and CDR2 (germline): SGHRS, YFSETQ. The CDR3 length is 15 residues. The ends lost 3 bases at V and 4 bases at J; junction bases unmatched: 8. The CDR3 reads CASSSQGAGGTEAFF. The CDR3 DNA sequence: TGCGCCAGCAGCTCCCAGGGGGCGGGTGGCACTGAAGCTTTCTTT.

The chain recombines TRBV27 with TRBJ1-4; D gene unclear. This CDR3 has 15 amino acids. The germline V gene encodes CDR1 MNHEY and CDR2 SMNVEV (reference sequence). V was clipped by 6 bases and J by 2 bases, with 13 bases between them. In nucleotides, the CDR3 is TGTGCCAGCAGCCCCGGACGGACTACTAATGAAAAACTGTTTTTT. Translating gives CASSPGRTTNEKLFF. Variable domain in full (rest from reference TRBV27 and TRBJ1-4): EAQVTQNPRYLITVTGKKLTVTCSQNMNHEYMSWYRQDPGLGLRQIYYSMNVEVTDKGDVPEGYKVSRKEKRNFPLILESPSPNQTSLYFCASSPGRTTNEKLFFGSGTQLSVL.

The chain links TRBV6-2 or TRBV6-3 to TRBJ1-6; the D gene is possibly TRBD1 (6 bases). V was shortened by 6 bases and J by 7 bases, with 13 bases between the two germline ends. Germline CDR1 reads MNHEY; CDR2 reads SVGEGT. The CDR3 spans 14 residues. In nucleotides, the CDR3 is TGTGCCAGCAGCGCGGCCAGGGGAAATTCACCCCTCCACTTT. Amino acids: CASSAARGNSPLHF.

The genes are TRBV2 and TRBJ1-1, with D maybe TRBD1 (5 bases). Germline V gene sequence: CDR1 SNHLY, CDR2 FYNNEI. Between the trimmed V and J ends, which lost 4 bases and 0 bases, there was a span of 9 bases. The CDR3 loop spans 14 amino acids. This chain's CDR3 is CASSARQMNTEAFF. The CDR3 DNA follows: TGTGCCAGCAGTGCGCGACAGATGAACACTGAAGCTTTCTTT.

This clone has only one observation. This chain joins TRBV25-1 and TRBJ2-5, with 7 bases lining up with TRBD2. Germline lookup yields CDR1 MGHDK and CDR2 SYGVNS. The J segment lost 5 bases and the V segment lost 6 bases, leaving 6 bases of the junction unmatched. This CDR3 has 13 amino acids. In nucleotides, the CDR3 is TGTGCCAGCAGAACCGGGGGGTTTGAGACCCAGTACTTC. Amino acids: CASRTGGFETQYF.

Here the CDR3 reads CATARQASGAEQFF. The CDR3 nucleotides read TGTGCCACAGCTCGGCAGGCTAGCGGAGCTGAGCAGTTCTTC. The rearrangement joins TRBV19 to TRBJ2-1; 7 bases are a match to TRBD2. Losses at the gene ends were 10 bases for V and 9 bases for J; bases not matched to a gene: 15. This CDR3 is built from 14 residues. The germline V gene encodes CDR1 LNHDA and CDR2 SQIVND (reference sequence).

This clone was detected only a few times. The rearrangement joins TRBV19 to TRBJ1-4; a weak D match, TRBD1 (5 bases). Trimming took off 3 bases at V and 9 bases at J, with 20 bases between the two ends. The CDR3 extends over 16 amino acids. Germline CDR1 is LNHDA and CDR2 is SQIVND (reference sequence). The CDR3 nucleotides read TGTGCCAGTAGTATCCGATCAGGACGGGGGATTCAAAAACTGTTTTTT. Its protein is CASSIRSGRGIQKLFF.

V and J are TRBV7-8 and TRBJ2-7, with 9 bases aligning to TRBD1. The length of the CDR3 is 15 residues. Germline V gene lookup returns CDR1 SGHVS and CDR2 FQNEAQ. J lost 3 bases, V lost 0 bases, and 3 bases had no gene match. In DNA, the CDR3 is TGTGCCAGCAGCTTAGCGACAGGGGGGAACTACGAGCAGTACTTC. This sequence encodes CASSLATGGNYEQYF.

This chain joins TRBV7-2 and TRBJ1-1; no clear D gene. Germline CDR1 is SGHTA and CDR2 is FQGNSA. There are 13 residues in the CDR3. V was pared by 7 bases and J by 2 bases, with 11 bases between. The CDR3 sequence is CASTSHLNTEAFF. The CDR3 DNA sequence: TGTGCCAGCACTTCTCACCTAAACACTGAAGCTTTCTTT. The full variable domain, in which reference TRBV7-2 and TRBJ1-1 provide the parts outside the CDR3, is GAGVSQSPSNKVTEKGKDVELRCDPISGHTALYWYRQSLGQGLEFLIYFQGNSAPDKSGLPSDRFSAERTGGSVSTLTIQRTQQEDSAVYLCASTSHLNTEAFFGQGTRLTVV.

This CDR3 reads CASSLGGGESTDTQYF. The CDR3 nucleotides read TGTGCCAGCAGCTTAGGAGGGGGCGAGAGCACAGATACGCAGTATTTT. The chain combines TRBV7-9 with TRBJ2-3; 7 bases line up with TRBD1. Germline values: CDR1 SEHNR, CDR2 FQNEAQ (reference sequence). V was pared by 1 base and J by 0 bases, with 4 bases of the junction left unmatched. This CDR3 comprises 16 residues.

V usage is TRBV11-1 and J usage is TRBJ2-3; 8 bases line up with TRBD2. Trimming removed 5 bases from V and 4 bases from J; junction bases left unmatched: 11. CDR1 and CDR2 from the germline V gene are SGHAT and FQDESV (reference sequence). The CDR3 contains 16 residues. The CDR3 reads CASSPGDRGGADTQYF. The CDR3 region has the DNA TGTGCCAGCAGCCCGGGCGACCGGGGGGGGGCAGATACGCAGTATTTT.

V usage is TRBV13 and J usage is TRBJ2-5; D perhaps matches TRBD1 (6 bases). CDR1 and CDR2 from the germline V gene are PRHDT and FYEKMQ (reference sequence). CDR3 length: 12 residues. V was pared by 4 bases and J by 5 bases, with 8 bases between. CDR3 nucleotide sequence: TGTGCCAGCAGCTCTGACAGGGAGACCCAGTACTTC. This gives the protein CASSSDRETQYF.

This chain links TRBV5-1 with TRBJ2-7; TRBD1 might be the D (6 bases). V shed 7 bases and J shed 4 bases, with 18 bases lying between them. CDR1 is SGHRS and CDR2 is YFSETQ in the germline V gene. The CDR3 consists of 14 residues. Here the CDR3 DNA reads TGCGCCAGCCGTCAGGGGCCCAAGATTTACGAGCAGTACTTC. Protein: CASRQGPKIYEQYF.

V and J are TRBV14 and TRBJ1-1, with D tentatively TRBD1 (6 bases). V was clipped by 4 bases and J by 10 bases, with 28 bases between them. Germline V CDR1 and CDR2: SGHDN, FVKESK. The CDR3 spans 17 residues. The CDR3 DNA reads as TGTGCCAGCAGCCCCCAAGGGGGTTGCCCGAGCCTGGAGGTAGCTTTCTTT. Protein sequence: CASSPQGGCPSLEVAFF.

The chain recombines TRBV5-5 with TRBJ2-7; TRBD2 aligns across 10 bases. Looked up from germline, CDR1 is SGHKS and CDR2 is YYEKEE (reference sequence). CDR3 length equals 16 residues. The V segment lost 5 bases and the J segment 1 base; nucleotides outside the gene matches: 9. The CDR3 DNA is TGTGCCAGCAGGGGAGAGCTAGCGGGGGTGTCCTACGAGCAGTACTTC. Its translation is CASRGELAGVSYEQYF.

This clone was seen a handful of times. The chain recombines TRBV6-6 with TRBJ1-1; D call uncertain. CDR3 size: 15 residues. Germline assignment: CDR1 MNHNY and CDR2 SVGAGI (reference sequence). Between the trimmed V and J ends, which lost 0 bases and 1 base, there was a span of 9 bases. The DNA for the CDR3 is TGTGCCAGCAGTTACTCGTTAGCGACGAACACTGAAGCTTTCTTT. As protein: CASSYSLATNTEAFF.

Comments on this clone: The junction departs from the called germline gene at one end, perhaps through a read error. The chain carries TRBV2 and TRBJ2-4; D possibly corresponds to TRBD1 (6 bases). CDR3 length: 12 residues. CDR1 SNHLY and CDR2 FYNNEI come from the germline V gene. CDR3 amino acids: CASGRLRDIFNF. The CDR3, as DNA: TGTGCCAGCGGACGACTCCGGGACATTTTCAACTTC.

V is TRBV5-1 and J is TRBJ1-6, with D perhaps matching TRBD1 (5 bases). Germline CDR1 reads SGHRS; CDR2 reads YFSETQ. The CDR3 covers 15 residues. The V end lost 0 bases, the J end lost 7 bases, and 11 bases lay between the germline ends. CDR3 sequence reads: CASSLAPGLNSPLHF. The CDR3 DNA is TGCGCCAGCAGCTTGGCGCCAGGGCTAAATTCACCCCTCCACTTT.

This chain uses TRBV6-1 with TRBJ1-1; D call uncertain. This CDR3 comprises 13 residues. Trimming cost V 3 bases and J 5 bases, with 10 bases left between them. CDR1 and CDR2 from the germline V gene are MNHNS and SASEGT. The CDR3 coding sequence is TGTGCCAGCAGTGAGTTCAAGGAGACTGAAGCTTTCTTT. Translation: CASSEFKETEAFF.

The chain recombines TRBV18 with TRBJ1-2, with 7 bases identical to TRBD1. The V gene end was trimmed by 3 bases and the J gene end by 0 bases; junction bases not matched to a gene: 13. The germline CDR1 and CDR2 sequences are KGHSH and LQKENI. The CDR3 is 18 amino acids. In nucleotides, the CDR3 is TGTGCCAGCTCACCCTCTAAAGAATACAGGGGTCCTAACTATGGCTACACCTTC. It yields the protein CASSPSKEYRGPNYGYTF. The full variable domain, rest sourced from reference TRBV18 and TRBJ1-2, is NAGVMQNPRHLVRRRGQEARLRCSPMKGHSHVYWYRQLPEEGLKFMVYLQKENIIDESGMPKERFSAEFPKEGPSILRIQQVVRGDSAAYFCASSPSKEYRGPNYGYTFGSGTRLTVV.

This chain joins TRBV7-9 and TRBJ2-3; TRBD1 is a possible D gene (6 bases). Germline V gene data show CDR1 as SEHNR and CDR2 as FQNEAQ (reference sequence). Trimming stripped 5 bases from V and 9 bases from J, with 12 bases between. CDR3 length: 12 amino acids. DNA of the CDR3: TGTGCCAGCAGCCCGGACAGAGTAACGCAGTATTTT. It specifies CASSPDRVTQYF.

This clone appeared a single time. J is TRBJ1-1 and V is TRBV15, with 10 bases aligning to TRBD1. The CDR3 extends over 13 amino acids. J was trimmed by 4 bases and V by 7 bases; bases with no gene match: 3. The germline V gene has CDR1 LNHNV and CDR2 YYDKDF (reference sequence). The CDR3 is CATTGQGGTEAFF. CDR3 in DNA: TGTGCCACCACCGGACAGGGGGGCACTGAAGCTTTCTTT.

The chain recombines TRBV19 with TRBJ1-5; D might be TRBD1 (5 bases). The V gene lost 3 bases and the J gene lost 3 bases, with 18 bases spanning the gap. This CDR3 spans 17 amino acids. Germline-derived CDR1 and CDR2 are LNHDA and SQIVND (reference sequence). This chain's CDR3 is CASSISQEGYVNQPQHF. The CDR3 nucleotides are TGTGCCAGTAGTATCTCCCAGGAGGGGTACGTCAATCAGCCCCAGCATTTT.